A single sample gave rise to the 15 T cell receptor beta chains below, sequenced in a study of tumor-infiltrating lymphocytes in localized non-small cell lung cancer (dated by TCRdb to 2020 to 2022). The method was the immunoSEQ multiplex PCR assay. Entries here come from immuneACCESS through TCRdb and include only in-frame sequences with V and J called. Some clones fail to appear in such tables; in the studies checked, an unresolved V gene covers under half of the shortfall, and the cause of the remainder is unknown. Across this sample there are 6,500 to 9,000 clones, with about 64% seen only once. Over 10% of the sample belongs to the ten largest clones. Material for sequencing was uninvolved lung tissue not adjacent to the tumor. The origin of the receptors is a human donor with non-small cell lung cancer.

For the CDR3, the DNA is TGTGCCAGCAGCCAAGGACAGGGGGCGGACGAGCAGTACTTC. It is translated as CASSQGQGADEQYF. V gene TRBV7-9 combines with J gene TRBJ2-7; TRBD1 matches 11 bases. J gave up 5 bases and V 5 bases, and 5 bases lay outside the gene matches. From germline, CDR1 is SEHNR and CDR2 FQNEAQ (reference sequence). This CDR3 has 14 amino acids.

By share, this clone ranks as medium-sized. CDR3 amino acids: CASSYSRDEQYF. The CDR3 DNA sequence: TGTGCCAGCAGTTACTCGAGGGACGAGCAGTACTTC. The V call is TRBV6-6, the J call TRBJ2-7; TRBD2 is a possible D gene (5 bases). Trimming left V 0 bases short and J 5 bases short, with 5 bases between. CDR3 length: 12 amino acids. Looked up from germline, CDR1 is MNHNY and CDR2 is SVGAGI (reference sequence).

In its sample, this clone was seen a few times. V gene TRBV6-5 combines with J gene TRBJ2-7, with D maybe TRBD1 (6 bases). The CDR3 contains 15 residues. The V gene lost 6 bases and the J gene lost 2 bases, with 17 bases spanning the gap. Germline V lookup: CDR1 MNHEY, CDR2 SVGAGI. The CDR3 is CASRYRDMSTYEQYF. The CDR3 DNA reads as TGTGCCAGCAGATACCGGGACATGAGCACCTACGAGCAGTACTTC.

This chain links TRBV6-5 with TRBJ2-7, with 8 bases fitting TRBD2. Trimming at V came to 6 bases and at J to 4 bases, leaving 11 bases not matched to a gene. Germline-derived CDR1 and CDR2 are MNHEY and SVGAGI. The length of the CDR3 is 15 residues. CDR3 nucleotide sequence: TGTGCCAGCAGCACGGAGGGCGGGGGGCCGTACGAGCAGTACTTC. Encoded protein: CASSTEGGGPYEQYF.

The chain recombines TRBV5-4 with TRBJ2-5, with a weak D call TRBD2 (6 bases). The CDR3 covers 14 residues. The V gene lost 4 bases and the J gene lost 1 base, with 11 bases spanning the gap. The germline gives CDR1 SGHNT, CDR2 YYREEE (reference sequence). Written as DNA, the CDR3 is TGTGCCAGCAGCGGGGGGACGCCCCAAGAGACCCAGTACTTC. As protein: CASSGGTPQETQYF.

This chain uses TRBV11-2 with TRBJ2-5; 12 nucleotides agree with TRBD2. Germline CDR1 reads SGHAT; CDR2 reads FQNNGV. The CDR3 covers 17 residues. Unmatched junction bases numbered 6, after V lost 3 bases and J lost 1 base. The CDR3 bases are TGTGCCAGCAGCTTGGCCCCACTAGCGGGGGGCCAAGAGACCCAGTACTTC. As protein: CASSLAPLAGGQETQYF.

The chain joins TRBV7-6 to TRBJ1-2; D is undetermined. V was trimmed by 0 bases and J by 8 bases, leaving 16 bases between them. The CDR3 runs to 15 residues. The germline gives CDR1 SGHVS, CDR2 FNYEAQ. The CDR3 protein is CASSLAELVIRGYTF. CDR3 nucleotides: TGTGCCAGCAGCTTAGCGGAATTGGTAATCCGGGGCTACACCTTC.

The chain links TRBV2 to TRBJ2-3, with 9 bases matching TRBD1. The length of the CDR3 is 14 residues. The germline CDR1 and CDR2 sequences are SNHLY and FYNNEI. J lost 6 bases, V lost 8 bases, and 9 bases had no gene match. This chain's CDR3 is CASGGQGLDDTQYF. CDR3 bases: TGTGCCAGCGGGGGACAGGGATTGGATGATACGCAGTATTTT. Based on the CDR3 plus reference TRBV2 and TRBJ2-3, the full variable domain is EPEVTQTPSHQVTQMGQEVILRCVPISNHLYFYWYRQILGQKVEFLVSFYNNEISEKSEIFDDQFSVERPDGSNFTLKIRSTKLEDSAMYFCASGGQGLDDTQYFGPGTRLTVL.

The gene calls are TRBV6-6 and TRBJ1-1; D gene unclear. CDR1 and CDR2 (germline): MNHNY, SVGAGI (reference sequence). The CDR3 is 12 residues long. The V gene lost 6 bases and the J gene lost 6 bases, with 11 bases spanning the gap. Written as DNA, the CDR3 is TGTGCCAGCAGACCTGATTCGTCTGAAGCTTTCTTT. It specifies CASRPDSSEAFF.

The chain couples TRBV4-1 to TRBJ2-1; 8 positions match TRBD1. Trimming at V came to 1 base and at J to 8 bases, leaving 7 bases not matched to a gene. Germline CDR1 is MGHRA and CDR2 is YSYEKL. The CDR3 consists of 15 residues. CDR3 region: CASSQGQGSWDEQFF. CDR3 nucleotides: TGCGCCAGCAGCCAAGGACAGGGGAGTTGGGATGAGCAGTTCTTC.

The chain employs TRBV30 and TRBJ1-1; 7 nucleotides agree with TRBD1. J lost 6 bases, V lost 3 bases, and 7 bases had no gene match. The CDR3 contains 13 residues. Germline V CDR1 and CDR2: GTSNPN, SVGIG (reference sequence). CDR3 in amino acids: CAWRVDRSPEAFF. DNA of the CDR3: TGTGCCTGGAGGGTGGACAGGTCTCCTGAAGCTTTCTTT.

The CDR3 bases are TGTGCCAGTAGTATTCGGGAAGACGTTAATTATGGCTACACCTTC. Protein: CASSIREDVNYGYTF. The rearrangement uses TRBV19 and TRBJ1-2; the D is unclear. This CDR3 is built from 15 residues. Looked up from germline, CDR1 is LNHDA and CDR2 is SQIVND (reference sequence). Trimming pared 3 bases from V and 5 bases from J, leaving 16 bases between.

Relative to its sample, this clone is large. The chain recombines TRBV6-5 with TRBJ2-3; D unresolved. CDR1 and CDR2 (germline): MNHEY, SVGAGI. This CDR3 is built from 14 residues. V lost 6 bases to trimming and J lost 4 bases, with 14 bases between them. CDR3 loop: CASRRRGLSDTQYF. The DNA for the CDR3 is TGTGCCAGCAGACGACGCGGTTTGTCAGATACGCAGTATTTT.

Sample share makes this clone medium-sized. The gene calls are TRBV6-5 and TRBJ1-1; the match to TRBD1 covers 10 bases. After removal of 5 bases from V and 3 bases from J, the junction contained 3 bases not matched to a gene. The CDR3 runs 14 residues. CDR1 and CDR2 (germline): MNHEY, SVGAGI. The CDR3 protein is CASSEDRGDTEAFF. The DNA for the CDR3 is TGTGCCAGCAGTGAGGACAGGGGGGACACTGAAGCTTTCTTT.

The chain couples TRBV30 to TRBJ1-2, with D tentatively TRBD1 (6 bases). The CDR3 is 12 amino acids. Germline CDR1 reads GTSNPN; CDR2 reads SVGIG (reference sequence). V was pared by 0 bases and J by 8 bases, with 10 bases between. The CDR3 nucleotides read TGTGCCTGGAGTGTAGGGGGTGGCGGCTACACCTTC. This codes for CAWSVGGGGYTF.